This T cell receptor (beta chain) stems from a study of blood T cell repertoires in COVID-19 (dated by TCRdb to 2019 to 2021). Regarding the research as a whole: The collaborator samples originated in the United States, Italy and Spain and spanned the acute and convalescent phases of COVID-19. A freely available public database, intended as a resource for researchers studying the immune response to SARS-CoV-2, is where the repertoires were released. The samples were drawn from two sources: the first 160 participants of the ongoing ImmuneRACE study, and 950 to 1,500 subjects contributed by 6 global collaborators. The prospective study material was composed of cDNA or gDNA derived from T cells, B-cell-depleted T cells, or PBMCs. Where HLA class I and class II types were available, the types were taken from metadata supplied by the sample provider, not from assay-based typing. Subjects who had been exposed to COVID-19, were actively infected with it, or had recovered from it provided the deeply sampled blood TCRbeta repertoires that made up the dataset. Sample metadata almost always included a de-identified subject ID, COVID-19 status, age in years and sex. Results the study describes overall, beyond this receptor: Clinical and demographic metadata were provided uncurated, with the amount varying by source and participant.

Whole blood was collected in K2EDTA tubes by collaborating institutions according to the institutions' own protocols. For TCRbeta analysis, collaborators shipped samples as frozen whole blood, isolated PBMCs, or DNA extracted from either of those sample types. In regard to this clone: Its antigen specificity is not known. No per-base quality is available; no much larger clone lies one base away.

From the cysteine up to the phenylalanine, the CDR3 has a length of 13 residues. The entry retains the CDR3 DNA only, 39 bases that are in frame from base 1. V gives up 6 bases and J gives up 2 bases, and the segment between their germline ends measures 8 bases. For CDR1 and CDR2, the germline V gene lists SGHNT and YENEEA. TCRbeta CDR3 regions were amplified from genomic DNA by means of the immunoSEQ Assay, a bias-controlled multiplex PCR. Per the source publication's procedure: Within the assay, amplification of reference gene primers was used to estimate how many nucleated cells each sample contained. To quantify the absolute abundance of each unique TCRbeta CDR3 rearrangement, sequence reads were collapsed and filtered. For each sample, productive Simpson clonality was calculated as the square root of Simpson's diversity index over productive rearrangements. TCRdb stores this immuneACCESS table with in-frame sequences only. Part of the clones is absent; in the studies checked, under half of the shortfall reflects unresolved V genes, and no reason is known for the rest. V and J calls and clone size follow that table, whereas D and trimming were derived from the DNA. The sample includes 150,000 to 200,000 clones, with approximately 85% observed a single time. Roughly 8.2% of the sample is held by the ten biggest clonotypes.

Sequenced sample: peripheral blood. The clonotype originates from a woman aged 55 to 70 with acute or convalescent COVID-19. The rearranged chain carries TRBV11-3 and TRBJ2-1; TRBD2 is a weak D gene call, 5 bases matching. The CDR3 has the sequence CASSGGTYNEQFF. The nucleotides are TGTGCCAGCAGTGGAGGAACCTACAATGAGCAGTTCTTC.